Listed here is a single TCR beta chain. As yet, its antigen is unknown. The data stem from a study of shared clonotypes between healthy human individuals. Study results and limitations: It was expected that sequencing depth would affect clonotype sharing among donors.

In germline, CDR1 is SEHNR, CDR2 FQNEAQ (reference sequence). The CDR3 spans 14 residues. Generated by immunoSEQ multiplex PCR, the TCRdb table keeps only in-frame clones and is missing some. The sample records about 700,000 clones, 92% being singletons. Terminally differentiated effector memory CD45RA+ cells were left out of the naive CD8 fraction, which was CD45RO-negative and positively selected for CCR7. The receptor was isolated from a man aged 30-40 years in good health. The chain couples TRBV7-9 to TRBJ2-5; 10 positions match TRBD1. The DNA end lines up better with TRBJ2-7; the J call may be wrong. Sequencing was done on a sample of naive CD8+ T cells sorted from blood. The CDR3 sequence: CASSPGTGAYEQYF. The CDR3 DNA is TGTGCCAGCAGCCCGGGGACAGGGGCCTACGAGCAGTACTTC.